The 30 T cell receptor beta chains below were found in one sample sequenced in a study of T cells in Graves' hyperthyroidism and ophthalmopathy. Amplification targeted TCR beta CDR3 regions from RNA transcripts. Initially, a first-round RT-PCR of the TCR CDR3 employed the HTBI primer set. TCRdb re-called the multiplex PCR reads through MiXCR, storing one row per CDR3 protein. This sample carries nearly 750,000 distinct CDR3 sequences, roughly a third of them seen once, and the ten largest clones take around 29%. Sequenced input: blood. The receptor source for this set is a woman aged 40 to 55 with Graves' hyperthyroidism.

This clonotype appeared many times. J is TRBJ2-5 and V is TRBV20-1, with 8 bases identical to TRBD2. V trimming: 0 bases; J trimming: 4 bases; junction bases outside the gene matches: 7. CDR1 is DFQATT, CDR2 SNEGSKA, per germline (reference sequence). This CDR3 is 15 amino acids long. CDR3: CSARDTGGVGETQYF. The CDR3 nucleotides read TGCAGTGCTAGAGATACGGGGGGGGTGGGAGAGACCCAGTACTTC.

The rearrangement uses TRBV6-1 and TRBJ2-6; 9 nucleotides match TRBD1. Germline V gene data show CDR1 as MNHNS and CDR2 as SASEGT. V shed 7 bases and J 0 bases; nucleotides not matched to a gene: 10. The CDR3 is 18 residues long. The CDR3 loop reads CASNRDREVVSGANVLTF. Written as DNA, the CDR3 is TGTGCCAGCAACCGGGACAGGGAGGTGGTCTCTGGGGCCAACGTCCTGACTTTC.

This clonotype was observed a handful of times. This sequence joins TRBV12-5 and TRBJ1-2; 7 bases agree with TRBD1. The CDR3 is 15 residues long. The germline V gene has CDR1 LGHNT and CDR2 FRNRAP. V shed 1 base, J shed 3 bases, and the junction held 5 bases outside the gene matches. The CDR3 sequence: CASGLGQGRYYGYTF. The CDR3 coding sequence is TGTGCTAGTGGTTTGGGACAGGGTCGGTACTATGGCTACACCTTC.

This chain joins TRBV2 and TRBJ2-1; D uncertain. The tail of the sequence fits TRBJ2-7 better, so the J call may be wrong. CDR3 length equals 12 residues. Looked up from germline, CDR1 is SNHLY and CDR2 is FYNNEI. The DNA for the CDR3 is TGTGCCAGCAGGGGCTCCTACAATGAGCAGTACTTC. Encoded protein: CASRGSYNEQYF.

This clonotype was counted a few times. This rearrangement joins TRBV6-5 to TRBJ1-1; the D is unclear. Trimming removed 2 bases from V and 4 bases from J, with 8 bases in between. This CDR3 is 13 amino acids long. Germline CDR1 is MNHEY and CDR2 is SVGAGI. The CDR3 nucleotides read TGTGCCAGCAGTTACGGGGTAATCACTGAAGCTTTCTTT. Protein sequence: CASSYGVITEAFF.

As to this clonotype: One base away lies a much larger clone, so this may be a sequencing read error. In this CDR3 the conserved last residue, phenylalanine or tryptophan, is missing, so a read error is likely. This sequence joins TRBV12-3 or TRBV12-4 and TRBJ1-1; a possible D gene is TRBD1 (6 bases). CDR3 size: 13 residues. The V and J ends lost 4 bases and 2 bases respectively, with 8 bases between them. CDR3 loop: CASSSGGNTEAFL. In DNA form, the CDR3 reads TGTGCCAGCAGTTCGGGGGGCAACACTGAAGCTTTCCTT.

This clonotype has just a few counts. The chain joins TRBV7-2 to TRBJ1-3; D not resolved. The germline V and J ends were trimmed by 5 bases and 8 bases, with 13 bases remaining between them. This CDR3 is 13 amino acids long. The V gene's germline CDR1 is SGHTA and CDR2 FQGNSA. Written as DNA, the CDR3 is TGTGCCAGCAGCCAAGATCCCGGATACACCATATATTTT. Amino acids: CASSQDPGYTIYF.

This chain connects TRBV11-2 to TRBJ2-5, with D hard to call. V lost 5 bases to trimming and J lost 1 base, with 17 bases between them. CDR3 length: 16 amino acids. Germline values: CDR1 SGHAT, CDR2 FQNNGV. CDR3 residues: CASSLTPRRTQETQYF. Written as DNA, the CDR3 is TGTGCCAGCAGCCTAACCCCCCGGCGGACCCAAGAGACCCAGTACTTC.

A note on this clonotype: Given a much more abundant clone one base away, this may be a read error. The chain has TRBV9 and TRBJ2-5; D uncertain. Germline CDR1 and CDR2: SGDLS and YYNGEE. The CDR3 has 14 residues. CDR3 bases: TGTGCCGGCAGCTTAGACCAGTACCAAGAGACCCAGTACTTC. Translation: CAGSLDQYQETQYF.

This clonotype was found many times. This chain joins TRBV6-5 and TRBJ1-2, with D unresolved. V gave up 2 bases and J gave up 4 bases, with 8 bases separating them. The CDR3 loop spans 13 amino acids. The V gene's germline CDR1 is MNHEY and CDR2 SVGAGI. The CDR3 is CASSYRAAYGYTF. DNA of the CDR3: TGTGCCAGCAGTTACAGGGCAGCCTATGGCTACACCTTC.

This clonotype was detected a few times. The chain carries TRBV7-9 and TRBJ1-3, with 11 nucleotides matching TRBD1. Germline loops: CDR1 SEHNR, CDR2 FQNEAQ (reference sequence). Germline trimming cut 3 bases from V and 4 bases from J; bases unmatched to any gene: 5. There are 16 residues in the CDR3. CDR3 amino acids: CASSFGQGAGGNTIYF. For the CDR3, the DNA is TGTGCCAGCAGCTTTGGACAGGGGGCTGGAGGAAACACCATATATTTT.

V is TRBV29-1 and J is TRBJ1-2; D is unclear. This CDR3 has 12 amino acids. Germline V CDR1 and CDR2: SQVTM, ANQGSEA. V lost 7 bases and J 5 bases, leaving 14 bases between the germline ends. The CDR3 DNA reads TGCAGCGCCTGGCGAGAGGCGTATGGCTACACCTTC. It translates to CSAWREAYGYTF.

This clonotype was counted ten times or more. The V call is TRBV2, the J call TRBJ1-3, with D hard to call. The CDR3 covers 13 residues. V lost 11 bases to trimming and J lost 2 bases, with 13 bases between them. Per germline, CDR1 SNHLY and CDR2 FYNNEI. CDR3 loop: CAGQEAPGNTIYF. CDR3 coding DNA: TGTGCCGGTCAAGAAGCCCCTGGAAACACCATATATTTT. Using reference TRBV2 and TRBJ1-3 for the parts outside the CDR3, the full variable domain is EPEVTQTPSHQVTQMGQEVILRCVPISNHLYFYWYRQILGQKVEFLVSFYNNEISEKSEIFDDQFSVERPDGSNFTLKIRSTKLEDSAMYFCAGQEAPGNTIYFGEGSWLTVV.

The V gene is TRBV6-5, the J gene TRBJ1-5; 8 bases line up with TRBD1. CDR3 size: 14 residues. The V gene end was trimmed by 5 bases and the J gene end by 6 bases; junction bases not matched to a gene: 6. Germline V CDR1 and CDR2: MNHEY, SVGAGI. As DNA, the CDR3 is TGTGCCAGCAGTGCAACAGGGGGATCTCAGCCCCAGCATTTT. This translates into CASSATGGSQPQHF.

This clonotype was counted at least ten times. This chain joins TRBV14 and TRBJ2-7, with D hard to call. The CDR3 runs 12 residues. The V gene's germline CDR1 is SGHDN and CDR2 FVKESK. Trimming stripped 0 bases from V and 4 bases from J, with 4 bases between. The CDR3 protein is CASSQDLYEQYF. The CDR3 coding sequence is TGTGCCAGCAGCCAAGATCTGTACGAGCAGTACTTC.

This clonotype was counted at least ten times. This chain connects TRBV10-3 to TRBJ2-7; 9 bases match TRBD2. Germline CDR1 reads ENHRY; CDR2 reads SYGVKD. The CDR3 totals 14 residues. Trimming removed 4 bases from V and 2 bases from J; junction bases left unmatched: 3. CDR3 nucleotides: TGTGCCATCAGTGGACTAGCGGCAGCCTACGAGCAGTACTTC. Translation: CAISGLAAAYEQYF.

The rearrangement uses TRBV11-2 and TRBJ2-5, with TRBD2 matching 13 bases. With the DNA end fitting TRBJ2-7 better, the J assignment may be wrong. Germline V gene data show CDR1 as SGHAT and CDR2 as FQNNGV. CDR3 length: 17 residues. CDR3 in amino acids: CASSFVPGLAGTYEQYF. CDR3 bases: TGTGCCAGCAGCTTCGTACCGGGACTAGCGGGGACCTACGAGCAGTACTTC.

The genes are TRBV29-1 and TRBJ2-3; the D is unclear. The ends were cut back, 6 bases at V and 1 base at J, with 8 bases in the middle. The CDR3 length is 12 residues. Germline assignment: CDR1 SQVTM and CDR2 ANQGSEA. CDR3 amino acids: CSVWACTDTQYF. DNA for the CDR3: TGCAGCGTATGGGCCTGCACAGATACGCAGTATTTT.

This clonotype showed up many times. The V and J genes are TRBV6-4 and TRBJ1-2; 9 nucleotides agree with TRBD1. CDR3 length: 14 residues. V lost 2 bases, J lost 8 bases, and 6 bases stayed unmatched. The germline CDR1 and CDR2 sequences are MRHNA and SNTAGT. The CDR3 sequence: CASSDPGQGGGYTF. The CDR3 bases are TGTGCCAGCAGTGACCCGGGACAGGGTGGAGGCTACACCTTC.

The table lists this clonotype with many counts. V and J are TRBV20-1 and TRBJ1-2; 8 bases are a match to TRBD1. There are 15 residues in the CDR3. Looked up from germline, CDR1 is DFQATT and CDR2 is SNEGSKA (reference sequence). J gave up 7 bases and V 2 bases, and 12 bases lay outside the gene matches. The CDR3 DNA reads TGCAGTGCTAGACCCCGTGGACAGGGAGCCTTTGGCTACACCTTC. It is translated as CSARPRGQGAFGYTF.

With respect to this clonotype: One junction end does not reproduce the germline sequence, and a read error may be involved. The chain employs TRBV5-1 and TRBJ1-1, with D tentatively TRBD1 (6 bases). The germline gives CDR1 SGHRS, CDR2 YFSETQ. The CDR3 totals 17 residues. The CDR3 DNA follows: TGTGCCGGCAGCTTGTTTTGGGAGAGGGACATGAACACTGAAGCTTTCTTT. Translated: CAGSLFWERDMNTEAFF.

The chain recombines TRBV4-3 with TRBJ1-3, with D tentatively TRBD1 (5 bases). This CDR3 has 16 amino acids. Per the germline V gene, CDR1 is LGHNA and CDR2 is YSLEER. The V end was cut by 1 base, the J end by 4 bases, with 14 bases between. CDR3 DNA: TGCGCCAGCAGCCAAGTCTTGGGGGTTACGGGAAACACCATATATTTT. It yields the protein CASSQVLGVTGNTIYF.

This clonotype occurred many times. This chain uses TRBV2 with TRBJ2-6; unclear D gene. The germline gives CDR1 SNHLY, CDR2 FYNNEI. The CDR3 contains 15 residues. Trimming pared 5 bases from V and 0 bases from J, leaving 8 bases between. CDR3 bases: TGTGCCAGCAGTCCACAGCCCTCTGGGGCCAACGTCCTGACTTTC. Translated: CASSPQPSGANVLTF.

This chain links TRBV10-3 with TRBJ1-6; 9 bases match TRBD1. CDR1 is ENHRY and CDR2 is SYGVKD in the germline V gene. The CDR3 totals 13 residues. V shed 8 bases, J shed 7 bases, and the junction held 3 bases outside the gene matches. The CDR3 is CAIRGQGNSPLHF. CDR3 in DNA: TGTGCCATCCGGGGACAGGGAAATTCACCCCTCCACTTT.

The chain has TRBV6-2 or TRBV6-3 and TRBJ2-2; D gene unclear. The germline CDR1 and CDR2 sequences are MNHEY and SVGEGT. V gave up 7 bases and J gave up 1 base, with 16 bases separating them. The CDR3 sequence is 16 residues long. The CDR3 sequence is CASTTFDSENTGELFF. CDR3 sequence (DNA): TGTGCCAGCACTACTTTTGACTCCGAGAACACCGGGGAGCTGTTTTTT.

The rearrangement uses TRBV11-2 and TRBJ2-1; 7 positions agree with TRBD1. The trim removed 5 bases at V and 4 bases at J, leaving 5 bases unmatched. This CDR3 has 14 amino acids. Germline V CDR1 and CDR2: SGHAT, FQNNGV. CDR3 amino acids: CASSGRQGYNEQFF. The CDR3 DNA follows: TGTGCCAGCAGCGGACGACAGGGATACAATGAGCAGTTCTTC.

A word on this clonotype: This may arise from a read error, as a much more abundant clone is one base away. V and J are TRBV20-1 and TRBJ1-2, with D perhaps matching TRBD1 (5 bases). The CDR3 is made up of 12 amino acids. Germline loops: CDR1 DFQATT, CDR2 SNEGSKA (reference sequence). CDR3 residues: CSAYREGYGHTF. CDR3 sequence (DNA): TGCAGTGCCTACCGGGAGGGGTATGGCCACACCTTC.

J is TRBJ2-5 and V is TRBV19; no firm D call. V dropped 8 bases and J dropped 7 bases, with 11 bases sitting between them. This CDR3 contains 11 residues. Germline CDR1 and CDR2: LNHDA and SQIVND (reference sequence). The CDR3 coding sequence is TGTGCCAGTGGTCACACCGGGACCCAGTACTTC. Its translation is CASGHTGTQYF.

The V call is TRBV6-6, the J call TRBJ2-5; D ambiguous. The CDR3 spans 17 residues. The V gene's germline CDR1 is MNHNY and CDR2 SVGAGI (reference sequence). Trimming left V 0 bases short and J 5 bases short, with 19 bases between. This CDR3 is CASSYSTERIVIETQYF. In DNA form, the CDR3 reads TGTGCCAGCAGTTACTCCACGGAACGTATAGTGATCGAGACCCAGTACTTC.

This clonotype was recorded many times. This chain uses TRBV7-2 with TRBJ2-6; D remains unclear. The CDR3 runs to 15 residues. Germline V gene lookup returns CDR1 SGHTA and CDR2 FQGNSA. V lost 5 bases, J lost 3 bases, and 11 bases lay in between. CDR3 coding DNA: TGTGCCAGCAGCCCCCGGAATAGTGGGGCCAACGTCCTGACTTTC. Translated: CASSPRNSGANVLTF.